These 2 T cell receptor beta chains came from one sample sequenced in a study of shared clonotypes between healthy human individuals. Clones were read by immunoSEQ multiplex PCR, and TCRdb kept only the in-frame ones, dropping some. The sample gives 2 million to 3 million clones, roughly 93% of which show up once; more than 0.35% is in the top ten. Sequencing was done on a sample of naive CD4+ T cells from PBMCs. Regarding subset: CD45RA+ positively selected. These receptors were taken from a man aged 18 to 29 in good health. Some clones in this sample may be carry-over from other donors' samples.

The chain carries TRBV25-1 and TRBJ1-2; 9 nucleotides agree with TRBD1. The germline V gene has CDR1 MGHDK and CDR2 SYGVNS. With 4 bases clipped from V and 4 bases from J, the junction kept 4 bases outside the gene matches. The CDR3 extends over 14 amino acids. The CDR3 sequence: CASSGDRGIYGYTF. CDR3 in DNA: TGTGCCAGCAGTGGTGACAGGGGGATCTATGGCTACACCTTC.

CDR3 sequence: CASSQVSLQDPNYGYTF. In nucleotides, the CDR3 is TGCGCCAGCAGCCAAGTGAGCCTACAGGACCCTAACTATGGCTACACCTTC. The chain has TRBV4-1 and TRBJ1-2; D is perhaps TRBD1 (5 bases). The CDR3 extends over 17 amino acids. Germline-derived CDR1 and CDR2 are MGHRA and YSYEKL. Trimming removed 1 base at V and 0 bases at J, with 15 bases between.